This T cell receptor (beta chain) was sequenced during a study of graft-versus-host responses after intestinal transplantation (dated by TCRdb to the early 2020s). Context from the whole study: Multivisceral, liver-intestinal, or isolated intestinal transplants were received by the recipients. All recipients received anti-thymocyte globulin induction followed by maintenance tacrolimus and steroids for approximately 3 years. Bulk TCR-beta CDR3 sequencing was used to track graft-versus-host and host-versus-graft alloreactive T cell clones in the graft, circulation and bone marrow after intestinal transplantation. To identify alloreactive clones, pre-transplant mixed lymphocyte reaction products were sequenced and then compared with unstimulated pre-transplant donor and recipient T cells. Of the roughly 24 intestinal transplant recipients enrolled in the cohort, one of whom was a retransplant, a few patients without pretransplant specimens were excluded. A peak of at least 4% donor T cells among recipient peripheral blood mononuclear cells was the definition used for donor T cell macrochimerism. Rather than being sequenced by the commercial service, samples from a few later patients were sequenced in-house on an Illumina MiSeq and processed with MiXCR. Broad study findings and their caveats: GvH clones were found in recipient bone marrow, and some of the GvH clones appeared earlier in ileal mucosa or blood, which is consistent with an intestinal mucosal origin. The relatively low number and heterogeneity of intestinal transplant patients limited the conclusions. In the allografts of patients with donor T cell macrochimerism, GvH to HvG T cell clonal ratios were high. Early after transplant, peak levels of circulating GvH clones were associated with declines in HvG clones.

As encoded in the germline V gene (reference sequence), CDR1 is MNHNY while CDR2 is SVGAGI. V is cut by 5 bases and J by 0 bases, and the space between the germline ends is 11 bases. The CDR3 goes from the cysteine to the phenylalanine over 14 residues. The DNA shown is the 42-base CDR3, in frame from base 1. The time point label here, explained by the study, means: cells obtained before transplantation from donor or recipient. In mixed lymphocyte reactions, roughly 200,000 CFSE-labeled pre-transplant responders were plated with roughly 200,000 irradiated violet-dye-labeled stimulators and cultured for over five days. Proliferating CD3+CD4+CFSE-low and CD3+CD8+CFSE-low responder cells were FACS-sorted on a BD Influx sorter after the mixed lymphocyte reaction. The library was produced with the immunoSEQ multiplex PCR assay. In most patients, genomic DNA was isolated using the Qiagen DNeasy Blood and Tissue Kit and sent frozen to Adaptive Biotechnologies for TCR sequencing. For most patients, genomic DNA was subjected to high-throughput TCR-beta CDR3 sequencing by Adaptive Biotechnologies. The published analysis was carried out like this. Adaptive's ImmunoSEQ software supplied the TCR sequencing data for about 18 patients, while MiXCR and VDJtools were used to process three other patients. To correct CD4 versus CD8 sorting errors, any sequence found in both subsets at a frequency ratio below 5:1 was removed. Because the origin of CDR3 nucleotide sequences shared between donor and recipient could not be assigned, those sequences were removed. To count as alloreactive, a clone needed at least 2-fold expansion over unstimulated cells and a minimum CFSE-low frequency of 0.002% (template counts) or 0.001% (read counts). Mappable clones were those detected in sequenced pre-transplant spleen, lymph node, or MLR CFSE-low populations of the donor or recipient. The cumulative frequency of alloreactive clones was calculated as a percentage of all sequences, weighted by copy number. The immuneACCESS repertoire file appears here via TCRdb, limited to in-frame rearrangements. These files lack a portion of the clones; in checked studies, under half of the deficit traces to unresolved V genes, and the cause of the others is not known. That table supplies the V and J calls and clone size; D and trimming were determined from the DNA. Here the sample has about 12,000 clones; around a third occur a single time. More than 2.5% of the sample is taken by the ten largest.

Notes on this clone: No qualities accompany the bases; no much larger clone lies one base away.

This sequence was found in a human patient who received an intestinal transplant. Recombination connected TRBV6-6 to TRBJ2-7, with the D gene too uncertain to name. The sequencing here drew on alloreactive CD8+ T cells from a mixed lymphocyte reaction culture, taken before intestinal transplant. This sample's cell subset or site label indicates: CFSE-low proliferating T cells sorted from approximately 6-day pre-transplant mixed lymphocyte reaction (GvH or HvG direction). The CDR3 protein: CASSPDENSYEQYF. Read as DNA, the sequence is TGTGCCAGCAGTCCCGACGAGAACTCCTACGAGCAGTACTTC.